This T cell receptor (beta chain) came from a study of blood T cell repertoires in COVID-19. Produced via immunoSEQ multiplex PCR; TCRdb's table is partial and in-frame only. Of about 210,000 clones listed, about nine tenths are singletons. The V and J ends lost 4 bases and 7 bases, in that order; junction bases with no gene match: 3. The germline V gene has CDR1 SGDLS and CDR2 YYNGEE. The CDR3 runs 14 residues. The chain employs TRBV9 and TRBJ1-4, with 11 bases lining up with TRBD1. The clonotype comes from a man aged 18 to 35 with acute COVID-19. The specimen sequenced was PBMCs or T cells enriched from blood (not recorded which). CDR3 region: CASSTGTGGEKLFF. CDR3 nucleotides: TGTGCCAGCAGCACCGGGACAGGGGGTGAAAAACTGTTTTTT.